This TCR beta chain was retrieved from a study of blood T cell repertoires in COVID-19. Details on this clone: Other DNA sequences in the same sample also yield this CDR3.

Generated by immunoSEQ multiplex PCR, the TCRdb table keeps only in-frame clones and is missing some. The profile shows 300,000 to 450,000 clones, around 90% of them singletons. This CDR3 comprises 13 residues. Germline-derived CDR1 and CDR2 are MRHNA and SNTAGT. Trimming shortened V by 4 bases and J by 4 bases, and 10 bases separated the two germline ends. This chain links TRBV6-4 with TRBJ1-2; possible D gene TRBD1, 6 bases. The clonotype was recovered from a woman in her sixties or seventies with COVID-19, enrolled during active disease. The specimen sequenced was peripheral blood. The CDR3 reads CASSATGSYGYTF. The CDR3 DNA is TGTGCCAGCAGTGCGACAGGCTCCTATGGCTACACCTTC.